The T cell receptor (beta chain) under discussion was sequenced for a study of blood T cell repertoires in COVID-19. The data were produced by immunoSEQ multiplex PCR, yet TCRdb's version contains in-frame clones alone and is incomplete. The sample shows roughly 230,000 clones, around four fifths of them seen only once. The germline gives CDR1 SQVTM, CDR2 ANQGSEA. V was cut by 7 bases and J by 1 base, with 13 bases left in between. The CDR3 is 13 residues long. The TCR comes from an elderly woman with COVID-19, enrolled during active disease. The rearrangement links TRBV29-1 to TRBJ1-1; TRBD1 might be the D (6 bases). The sample was peripheral blood. The CDR3 spells CSAQGFRNTEAFF. The CDR3 DNA reads as TGCAGCGCCCAGGGGTTTCGGAACACTGAAGCTTTCTTT.